This T cell receptor beta chain was retrieved from a study of PD-1 blockade in mismatch repair-deficient tumors (dated by TCRdb to 2017 to 2019). For the wider study: Between September 2013 and 2016, the trial enrolled roughly 80 consecutive patients with roughly eleven types of mismatch repair-deficient cancer, all of whom had received prior treatment and were progressing. Tumor-associated T cell clones in the peripheral blood of patients responding to PD-1 blockade were tracked using deep sequencing of TCR CDR3 regions.

The study at large found these results: After pembrolizumab, tumor-resident clones, which were often undetectable in blood before treatment, expanded rapidly and then contracted, generally ahead of radiologic responses.

Library prep was done by the immunoSEQ multiplex PCR assay. TCRdb took over this immuneACCESS table, retaining in-frame rearrangements with V and J assigned. Such tables are incomplete; in checked studies, under half of the missing clones stem from an unresolved V gene, and the remainder is unexplained. The sample table lists more than 90,000 clones, about 80% of them with a count of one. Clones ranked in the top ten supply about 4.7% of the sample. Comment on this clone: No antigen is known for it. No much larger clonotype is one base removed from it; base qualities were not supplied.

Sequences MNHNY (CDR1) and SVGAGI (CDR2) are obtained from the germline V gene (reference sequence). The CDR3 goes from the cysteine to the phenylalanine over 15 residues. The kept DNA is CDR3 alone, 45 bases in frame from the first base. After removal of 8 bases from V and 5 bases from J, the junction retains 7 bases not matched to a gene. Mismatch repair deficiency was established in every enrolled patient by polymerase chain reaction or immunohistochemistry. A few patients who responded to pembrolizumab therapy underwent TCR sequencing. The phase II trial prospectively evaluated PD-1 blockade with pembrolizumab in advanced mismatch repair-deficient cancers, independent of tissue of origin. Peripheral blood T cell samples were serially collected before and at multiple times after PD-1 blockade was started. Blood sampling times were expressed in weeks after the first pembrolizumab dose.

Material: peripheral blood, obtained roughly 13 months after starting pembrolizumab. The chain couples TRBV6-6 to TRBJ2-5; 14 central nucleotides agree with TRBD2. The clonotype was recovered from an adult with mismatch repair-deficient cancer. The CDR3 amino acid sequence is: CASGLAGGEGETQYF. The DNA sequence is given as TGTGCCAGCGGACTAGCGGGAGGAGAGGGGGAGACCCAGTACTTC.